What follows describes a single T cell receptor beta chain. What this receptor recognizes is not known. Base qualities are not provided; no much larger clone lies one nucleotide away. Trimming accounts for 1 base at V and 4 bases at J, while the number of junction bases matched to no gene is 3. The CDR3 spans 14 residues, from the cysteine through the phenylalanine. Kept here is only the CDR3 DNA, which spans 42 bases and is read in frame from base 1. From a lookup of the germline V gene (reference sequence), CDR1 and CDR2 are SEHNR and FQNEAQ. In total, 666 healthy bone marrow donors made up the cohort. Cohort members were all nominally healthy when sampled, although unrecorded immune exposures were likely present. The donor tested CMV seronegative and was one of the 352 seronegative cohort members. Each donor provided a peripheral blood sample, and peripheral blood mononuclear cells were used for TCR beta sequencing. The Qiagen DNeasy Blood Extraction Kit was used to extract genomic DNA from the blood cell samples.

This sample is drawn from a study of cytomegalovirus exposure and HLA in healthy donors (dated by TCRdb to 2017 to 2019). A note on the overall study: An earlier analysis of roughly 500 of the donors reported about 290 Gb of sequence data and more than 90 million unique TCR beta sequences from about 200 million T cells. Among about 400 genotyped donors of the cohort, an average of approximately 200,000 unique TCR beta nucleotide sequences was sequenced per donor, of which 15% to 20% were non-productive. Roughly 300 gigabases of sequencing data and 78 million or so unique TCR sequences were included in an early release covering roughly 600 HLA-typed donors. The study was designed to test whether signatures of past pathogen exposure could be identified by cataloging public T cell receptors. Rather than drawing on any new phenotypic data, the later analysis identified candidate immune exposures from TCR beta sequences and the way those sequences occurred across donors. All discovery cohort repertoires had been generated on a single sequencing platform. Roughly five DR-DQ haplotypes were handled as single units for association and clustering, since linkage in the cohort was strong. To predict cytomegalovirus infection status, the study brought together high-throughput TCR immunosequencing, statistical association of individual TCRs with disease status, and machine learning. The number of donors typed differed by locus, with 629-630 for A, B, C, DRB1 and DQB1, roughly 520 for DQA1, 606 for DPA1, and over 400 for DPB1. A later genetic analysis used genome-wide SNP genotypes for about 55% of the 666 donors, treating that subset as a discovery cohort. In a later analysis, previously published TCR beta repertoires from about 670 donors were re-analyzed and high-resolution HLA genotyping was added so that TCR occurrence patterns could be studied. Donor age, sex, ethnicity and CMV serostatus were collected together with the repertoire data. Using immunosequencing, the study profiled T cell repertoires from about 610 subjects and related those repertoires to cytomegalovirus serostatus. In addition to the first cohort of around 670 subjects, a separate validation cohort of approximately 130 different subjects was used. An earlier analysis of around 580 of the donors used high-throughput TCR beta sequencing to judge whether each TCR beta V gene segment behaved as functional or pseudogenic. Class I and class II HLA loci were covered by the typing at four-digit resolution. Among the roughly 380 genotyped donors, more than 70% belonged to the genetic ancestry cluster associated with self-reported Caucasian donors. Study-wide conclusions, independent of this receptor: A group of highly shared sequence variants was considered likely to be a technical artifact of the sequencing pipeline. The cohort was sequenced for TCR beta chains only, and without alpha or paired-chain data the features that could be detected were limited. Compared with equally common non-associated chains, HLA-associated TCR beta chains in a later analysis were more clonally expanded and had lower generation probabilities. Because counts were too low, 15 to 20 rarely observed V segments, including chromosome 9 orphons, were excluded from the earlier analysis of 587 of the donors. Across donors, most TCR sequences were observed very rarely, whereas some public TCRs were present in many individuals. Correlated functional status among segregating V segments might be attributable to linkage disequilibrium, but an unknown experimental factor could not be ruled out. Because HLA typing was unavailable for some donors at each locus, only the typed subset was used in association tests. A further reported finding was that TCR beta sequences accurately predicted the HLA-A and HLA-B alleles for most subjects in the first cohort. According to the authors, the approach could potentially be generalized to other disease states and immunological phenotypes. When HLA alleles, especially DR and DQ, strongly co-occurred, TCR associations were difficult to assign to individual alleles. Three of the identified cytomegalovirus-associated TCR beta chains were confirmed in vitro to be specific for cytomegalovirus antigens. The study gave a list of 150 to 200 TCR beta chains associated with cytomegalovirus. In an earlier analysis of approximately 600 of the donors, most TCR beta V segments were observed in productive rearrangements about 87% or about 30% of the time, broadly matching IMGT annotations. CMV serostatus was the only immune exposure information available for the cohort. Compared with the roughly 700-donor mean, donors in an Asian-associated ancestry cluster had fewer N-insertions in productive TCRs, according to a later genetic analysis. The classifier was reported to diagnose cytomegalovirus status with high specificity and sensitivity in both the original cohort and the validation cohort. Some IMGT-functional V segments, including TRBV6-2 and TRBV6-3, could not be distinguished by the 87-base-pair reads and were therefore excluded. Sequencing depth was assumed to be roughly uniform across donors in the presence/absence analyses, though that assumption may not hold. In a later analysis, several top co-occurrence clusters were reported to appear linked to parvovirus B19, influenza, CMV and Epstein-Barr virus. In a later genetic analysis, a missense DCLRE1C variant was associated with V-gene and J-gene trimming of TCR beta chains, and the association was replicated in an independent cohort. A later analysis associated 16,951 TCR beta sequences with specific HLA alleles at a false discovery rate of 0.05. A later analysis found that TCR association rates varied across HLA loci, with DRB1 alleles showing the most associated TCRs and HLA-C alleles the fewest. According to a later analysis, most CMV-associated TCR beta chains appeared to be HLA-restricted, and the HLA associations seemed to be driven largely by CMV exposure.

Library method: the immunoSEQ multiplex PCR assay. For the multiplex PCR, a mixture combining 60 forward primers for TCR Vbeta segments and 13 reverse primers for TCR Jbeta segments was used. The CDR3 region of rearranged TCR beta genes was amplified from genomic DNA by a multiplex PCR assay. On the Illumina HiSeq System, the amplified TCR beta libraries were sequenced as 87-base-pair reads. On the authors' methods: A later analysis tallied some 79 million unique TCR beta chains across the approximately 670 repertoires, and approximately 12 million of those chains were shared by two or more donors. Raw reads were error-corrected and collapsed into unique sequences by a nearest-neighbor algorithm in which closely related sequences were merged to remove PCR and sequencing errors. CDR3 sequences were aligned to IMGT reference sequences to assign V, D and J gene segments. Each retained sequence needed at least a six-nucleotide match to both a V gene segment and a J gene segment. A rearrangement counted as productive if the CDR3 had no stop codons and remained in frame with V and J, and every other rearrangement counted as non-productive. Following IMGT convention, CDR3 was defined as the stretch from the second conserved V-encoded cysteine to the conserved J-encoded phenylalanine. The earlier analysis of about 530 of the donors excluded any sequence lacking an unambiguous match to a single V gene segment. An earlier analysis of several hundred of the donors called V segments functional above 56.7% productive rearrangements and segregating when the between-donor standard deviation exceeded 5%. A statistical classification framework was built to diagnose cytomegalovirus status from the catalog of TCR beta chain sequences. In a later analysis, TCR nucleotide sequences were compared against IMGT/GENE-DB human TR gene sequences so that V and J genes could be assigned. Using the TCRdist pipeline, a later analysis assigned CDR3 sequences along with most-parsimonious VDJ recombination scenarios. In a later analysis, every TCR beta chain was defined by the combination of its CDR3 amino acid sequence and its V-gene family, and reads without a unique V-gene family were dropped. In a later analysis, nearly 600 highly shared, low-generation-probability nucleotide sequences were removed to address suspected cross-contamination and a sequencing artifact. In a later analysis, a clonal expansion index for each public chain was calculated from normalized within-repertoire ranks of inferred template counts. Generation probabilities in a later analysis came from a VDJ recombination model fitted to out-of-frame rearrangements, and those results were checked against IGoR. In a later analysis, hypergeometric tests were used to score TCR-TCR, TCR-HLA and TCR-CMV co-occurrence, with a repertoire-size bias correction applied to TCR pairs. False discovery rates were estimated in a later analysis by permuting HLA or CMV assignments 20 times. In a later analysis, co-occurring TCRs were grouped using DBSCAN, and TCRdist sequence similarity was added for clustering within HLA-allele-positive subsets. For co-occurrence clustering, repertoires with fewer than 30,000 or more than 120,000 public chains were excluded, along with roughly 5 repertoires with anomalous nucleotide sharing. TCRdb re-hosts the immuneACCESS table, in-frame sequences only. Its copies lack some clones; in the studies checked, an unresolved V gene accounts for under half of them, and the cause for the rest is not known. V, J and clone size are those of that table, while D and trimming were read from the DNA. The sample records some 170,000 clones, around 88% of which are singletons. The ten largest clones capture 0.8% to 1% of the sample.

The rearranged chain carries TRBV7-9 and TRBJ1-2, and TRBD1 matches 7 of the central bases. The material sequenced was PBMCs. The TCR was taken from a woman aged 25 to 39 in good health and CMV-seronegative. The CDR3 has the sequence CASSLGQGGYGYTF. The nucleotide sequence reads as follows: TGTGCCAGCAGCTTAGGACAGGGCGGCTATGGCTACACCTTC.